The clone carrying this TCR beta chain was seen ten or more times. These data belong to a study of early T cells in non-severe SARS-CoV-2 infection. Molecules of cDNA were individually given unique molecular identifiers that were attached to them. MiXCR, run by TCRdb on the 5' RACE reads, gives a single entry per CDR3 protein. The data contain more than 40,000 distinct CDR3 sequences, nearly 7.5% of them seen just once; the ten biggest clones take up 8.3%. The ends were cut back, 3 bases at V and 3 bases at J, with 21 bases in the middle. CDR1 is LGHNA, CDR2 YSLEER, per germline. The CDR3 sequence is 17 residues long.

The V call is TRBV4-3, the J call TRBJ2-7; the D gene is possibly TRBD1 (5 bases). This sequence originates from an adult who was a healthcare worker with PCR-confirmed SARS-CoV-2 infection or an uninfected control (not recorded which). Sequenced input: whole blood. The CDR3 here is CASSHLPQGTGVYEQYF. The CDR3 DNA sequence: TGCGCCAGCAGCCATTTACCCCAGGGCACTGGGGTCTACGAGCAGTACTTC.